The TCR beta chain described here comes from a study of blood T cell repertoires in COVID-19. CDR3 size: 14 residues. V was pared by 1 base and J by 11 bases, with 14 bases between. From germline, CDR1 is SGHVS and CDR2 FNYEAQ. The table came from immunoSEQ multiplex PCR; TCRdb's copy has only in-frame clones and leaves some out. This sample yields around 230,000 clones, of which around four fifths are seen a single time; around 30% belongs to the top ten. The specimen sequenced was peripheral blood. The chain employs TRBV7-6 and TRBJ1-4; D is perhaps TRBD1 (5 bases). The TCR was taken from a middle-aged man with acute or convalescent COVID-19. The CDR3 region is CASSLDGRVGKLFF. Written as DNA, the CDR3 is TGTGCCAGCAGCTTAGATGGCAGGGTCGGGAAACTGTTTTTT.